The 23 T cell receptor beta chains in this list originate from one sample, sequenced in a study of CD4+ T cells in melanoma. The table came from immunoSEQ multiplex PCR; TCRdb's copy has only in-frame clones and leaves some out. The table has around 130,000 clones, around 90% seen once; the top ten hold over 1.5%. All receptors derive from a human donor with melanoma.

This rearrangement joins TRBV4-1 to TRBJ2-2; tentative D call: TRBD1 (5 bases). With 7 bases removed from V and 7 bases from J, the gap between germline ends came to 13 bases. Germline V gene data show CDR1 as MGHRA and CDR2 as YSYEKL. The CDR3 is made up of 13 amino acids. The CDR3 nucleotides are TGCGCCAGCACCGCAGGGTGGAACGGGGAGCTGTTTTTT. Amino acid sequence: CASTAGWNGELFF.

V gene TRBV9 combines with J gene TRBJ2-5; weak D call: TRBD2 (5 bases). The CDR3 runs 15 residues. Trimming shortened V by 0 bases and J by 2 bases, and 11 bases separated the two germline ends. The germline CDR1 and CDR2 sequences are SGDLS and YYNGEE. CDR3 region: CASSVGGVGQETQYF. The DNA of the CDR3 is TGTGCCAGCAGCGTAGGGGGAGTCGGTCAAGAGACCCAGTACTTC. Full variable domain (missing parts from reference TRBV9 and TRBJ2-5): DSGVTQTPKHLITATGQRVTLRCSPRSGDLSVYWYQQSLDQGLQFLIQYYNGEERAKGNILERFSAQQFPDLHSELNLSSLELGDSALYFCASSVGGVGQETQYFGPGTRLLVL.

The V gene is TRBV19, the J gene TRBJ1-2; D uncertain. The length of the CDR3 is 15 residues. The ends were cut back, 0 bases at V and 4 bases at J, with 12 bases in the middle. Germline loops: CDR1 LNHDA, CDR2 SQIVND (reference sequence). The CDR3 DNA sequence: TGTGCCAGTAGTATAGATCCTCAGGCCCTCTATGGCTACACCTTC. Protein: CASSIDPQALYGYTF.

This chain uses TRBV5-1 with TRBJ1-1, with TRBD1 identical over 7 bases. V lost 3 bases and J lost 8; bases outside the gene matches: 4. The germline V gene has CDR1 SGHRS and CDR2 YFSETQ. The CDR3 sequence is 12 residues long. CDR3 DNA sequence: TGCGCCAGCAGCTCGGGACAGCTCGAAGCTTTCTTT. It encodes CASSSGQLEAFF.

The chain carries TRBV5-1 and TRBJ1-5; 9 bases line up with TRBD1. This CDR3 has 20 amino acids. V lost 3 bases to trimming and J lost 0 bases; unmatched junction nucleotides: 16. Looked up from germline, CDR1 is SGHRS and CDR2 is YFSETQ. CDR3: CASSSRRPGQGFDSNQPQHF. CDR3 sequence (DNA): TGCGCCAGCAGCTCGAGACGGCCGGGACAGGGTTTCGATAGCAATCAGCCCCAGCATTTT.

The chain joins TRBV7-8 to TRBJ1-1; D gene ambiguous. V lost 3 bases and J 0 bases, leaving 14 bases between the germline ends. This CDR3 has 16 residues. Germline CDR1 SGHVS, CDR2 FQNEAQ. The CDR3 nucleotides are TGTGCCAGCAGCTTCGGTGGCGTACCCATGAACACTGAAGCTTTCTTT. It yields the protein CASSFGGVPMNTEAFF.

The chain joins TRBV30 to TRBJ1-3; no clear D. This CDR3 has 12 amino acids. Trimming pared 4 bases from V and 4 bases from J, leaving 8 bases between. Germline lookup yields CDR1 GTSNPN and CDR2 SVGIG (reference sequence). The DNA of the CDR3 is TGTGCCTGGAAGAAGTCCGGAAACACCATATATTTT. This translates into CAWKKSGNTIYF.

The rearrangement uses TRBV15 and TRBJ2-5; perhaps TRBD2 as D (6 bases). The CDR3 length is 15 residues. Germline CDR1 is LNHNV and CDR2 is YYDKDF (reference sequence). Trimming shortened V by 1 base and J by 7 bases, and 16 bases separated the two germline ends. For the CDR3, the DNA is TGTGCCACCAGCAGAGGCGGGGAAGGGGTAGGGACCCAGTACTTC. Protein product: CATSRGGEGVGTQYF.

This clone is a singleton in its sample. The genes are TRBV5-1 and TRBJ1-1; TRBD1 is a possible D gene (5 bases). V lost 0 bases and J lost 0, with 15 bases in between. Germline V lookup: CDR1 SGHRS, CDR2 YFSETQ. This CDR3 comprises 17 residues. The CDR3 loop is CASSLAEAGHMNTEAFF. CDR3 DNA sequence: TGCGCCAGCAGCTTGGCCGAAGCGGGGCATATGAACACTGAAGCTTTCTTT.

V usage is TRBV6-4 and J usage is TRBJ2-1, with 10 bases lining up with TRBD2. CDR3 length equals 15 residues. The germline CDR1 and CDR2 sequences are MRHNA and SNTAGT. V lost 2 bases, J lost 4 bases, and 2 bases stayed unmatched. The CDR3 is CASSDTSGAYNEQFF. CDR3 DNA: TGTGCCAGCAGTGACACTAGCGGGGCTTACAATGAGCAGTTCTTC.

V and J are TRBV7-9 and TRBJ2-3, with 10 bases lining up with TRBD1. The CDR3 has 15 amino acids. Trimming at V came to 5 bases and at J to 6 bases, leaving 8 bases not matched to a gene. In germline, CDR1 is SEHNR, CDR2 FQNEAQ (reference sequence). In nucleotides, the CDR3 is TGTGCCAGCAGCCATAGACAGGGGGCGTGGGATACGCAGTATTTT. It translates to CASSHRQGAWDTQYF.

This chain joins TRBV5-1 and TRBJ1-2; D remains ambiguous. The germline V and J ends were trimmed by 0 bases and 4 bases, with 7 bases remaining between them. The CDR3 covers 13 residues. CDR1 and CDR2 (germline): SGHRS, YFSETQ. CDR3 residues: CASSLGPGYGYTF. For the CDR3, the DNA is TGCGCCAGCAGCTTGGGGCCTGGCTATGGCTACACCTTC.

CDR3 amino acids: CASSVGVGNIQYF. The CDR3 DNA reads TGCGCCAGCAGTGTAGGGGTTGGAAACATTCAGTACTTC. The gene calls are TRBV10-1 and TRBJ2-4; D may be TRBD1 (5 bases). CDR3 length: 13 residues. V lost 4 bases to trimming and J lost 6 bases, with 10 bases between them. Germline CDR1 and CDR2: WNHNN and SYGVQD (reference sequence).

This chain connects TRBV5-6 to TRBJ1-1, with D uncertain. Germline lookup yields CDR1 SGHDT and CDR2 YYEEEE. The CDR3 runs 13 residues. The V gene lost 0 bases and the J gene lost 7 bases, with 10 bases spanning the gap. The CDR3: CASSLGQWLEAFF. Here the CDR3 DNA reads TGTGCCAGCAGCTTGGGGCAATGGCTTGAAGCTTTCTTT.

This clone appeared a few times. This sample also contains other DNA sequences that code for the same CDR3. J is TRBJ1-2 and V is TRBV14, with no clear D. The ends were cut back, 3 bases at V and 5 bases at J, with 10 bases in the middle. CDR1 and CDR2 (germline): SGHDN, FVKESK. The CDR3 totals 13 residues. The CDR3 sequence is CASSHGPSYGYTF. Here the CDR3 DNA reads TGTGCCAGCAGCCACGGTCCCTCTTATGGCTACACCTTC.

V is TRBV9 and J is TRBJ1-2; TRBD1 matches 7 bases. Trimming at V came to 3 bases and at J to 2 bases, leaving 7 bases not matched to a gene. The CDR3 runs 15 residues. CDR1 SGDLS and CDR2 YYNGEE come from the germline V gene. This CDR3 reads CASSGTGAGNYGYTF. The DNA for the CDR3 is TGTGCCAGCAGCGGAACAGGGGCCGGGAACTATGGCTACACCTTC.

The chain uses TRBV9 and TRBJ2-7; tentatively, D is TRBD2 (5 bases). The CDR3 covers 15 residues. In germline, CDR1 is SGDLS, CDR2 YYNGEE. Deletions cut 0 bases from V and 3 bases from J, with 13 bases between. The CDR3 nucleotides read TGTGCCAGCAGCGTAGCGCCCTTCGGGGACTACGAGCAGTACTTC. Protein product: CASSVAPFGDYEQYF.

The chain employs TRBV7-9 and TRBJ1-1; 7 bases are a match to TRBD1. CDR3 size: 14 residues. Germline V gene lookup returns CDR1 SEHNR and CDR2 FQNEAQ (reference sequence). Trimming at V came to 3 bases and at J to 3 bases, leaving 4 bases not matched to a gene. The CDR3 DNA is TGTGCCAGCAGCTTCCCGGGACAGTACACTGAAGCTTTCTTT. As protein: CASSFPGQYTEAFF.

This clone was observed once. This chain uses TRBV11-2 with TRBJ1-3, with 7 nucleotides matching TRBD1. The CDR3 is 15 residues long. CDR1 and CDR2 (germline): SGHAT, FQNNGV. The V gene end was trimmed by 5 bases and the J gene end by 7 bases; junction bases not matched to a gene: 11. This chain's CDR3 is CASSPLRGQLNTIYF. CDR3 sequence (DNA): TGTGCCAGCAGCCCTTTAAGGGGGCAGCTTAACACCATATATTTT. The whole variable domain, filled in from reference TRBV11-2 and TRBJ1-3, reads EAGVAQSPRYKIIEKRQSVAFWCNPISGHATLYWYQQILGQGPKLLIQFQNNGVVDDSQLPKDRFSAERLKGVDSTLKIQPAKLEDSAVYLCASSPLRGQLNTIYFGEGSWLTVV.

As regards this clone: An end of the junction does not agree with germline; a read error may underlie this. The chain has TRBV5-1 and TRBJ2-7; D may correspond to TRBD1 or TRBD2 (5 bases each). The CDR3 contains 12 residues. Germline CDR1 SGHRS, CDR2 YFSETQ. The CDR3 DNA follows: TGCGCCAGCAGCTTGGCCCTACGGGACCTGCACTTC. Protein: CASSLALRDLHF. Looking up the rest from reference TRBV5-1 and TRBJ2-7 gives the full variable domain: KAGVTQTPRYLIKTRGQQVTLSCSPISGHRSVSWYQQTPGQGLQFLFEYFSETQRNKGNFPGRFSGRQFSNSRSEMNVSTLELGDSALYLCASSLALRDLHFGPGTRLTVT.

The genes are TRBV7-9 and TRBJ1-2; TRBD1 is a possible D gene (5 bases). Deletions cut 5 bases from V and 2 bases from J, with 15 bases between. The CDR3 is made up of 15 amino acids. Per germline, CDR1 SEHNR and CDR2 FQNEAQ (reference sequence). CDR3 sequence reads: CASSPNTGGNYGYTF. Here the CDR3 DNA reads TGTGCCAGCAGCCCCAATACCGGGGGAAACTATGGCTACACCTTC.

This clone has only one observation. V gene TRBV7-9 combines with J gene TRBJ1-1; a possible D gene is TRBD1 (5 bases). Trimming left V 4 bases short and J 0 bases short, with 9 bases between. The CDR3 runs to 14 residues. Germline-derived CDR1 and CDR2 are SEHNR and FQNEAQ (reference sequence). CDR3 sequence reads: CASSWTRMNTEAFF. The CDR3 DNA sequence: TGTGCCAGCAGCTGGACACGTATGAACACTGAAGCTTTCTTT. The variable domain in full, with the rest retrieved from reference TRBV7-9 and TRBJ1-1, is DTGVSQNPRHKITKRGQNVTFRCDPISEHNRLYWYRQTLGQGPEFLTYFQNEAQLEKSRLLSDRFSAERPKGSFSTLEIQRTEQGDSAMYLCASSWTRMNTEAFFGQGTRLTVV.

The chain is built from TRBV5-1 and TRBJ2-5; 10 nucleotides agree with TRBD1. The germline CDR1 and CDR2 sequences are SGHRS and YFSETQ. Losses at the gene ends were 4 bases for V and 7 bases for J; bases not matched to a gene: 7. This CDR3 contains 14 residues. The CDR3, as DNA: TGCGCCAGCAGCGAGACAGGGGGCGAGGGGACCCAGTACTTC. Translation: CASSETGGEGTQYF.